The 16 T cell receptor beta chains below were found in one sample sequenced in a study of blood T cell repertoires in COVID-19. Clones were sequenced by immunoSEQ multiplex PCR, and TCRdb holds only the in-frame ones, with some missing. The sample records 150,000 or so clones, around 81% being singletons. What was sequenced was peripheral blood. All receptors derive from a man aged 60-69 years with active or convalescent COVID-19.

This clone was seen only once. This sequence joins TRBV6-2 or TRBV6-3 and TRBJ2-5; D unclear. Germline V gives CDR1 MNHEY, CDR2 SVGEGT. Trimming stripped 4 bases from V and 5 bases from J, with 8 bases between. The CDR3 consists of 12 residues. This chain's CDR3 is CASSSVFETQYF. CDR3 coding DNA: TGTGCCAGCAGTTCAGTGTTCGAGACCCAGTACTTC.

This clone has a single count. The chain carries TRBV10-3 and TRBJ1-2; D unresolved. Germline CDR1 reads ENHRY; CDR2 reads SYGVKD. Trimming removed 4 bases at V and 2 bases at J, with 14 bases between. The CDR3 runs 15 residues. CDR3 residues: CAISGSSQENYGYTF. The CDR3 nucleotides read TGTGCCATCAGTGGTAGTTCTCAAGAAAACTATGGCTACACCTTC.

The chain has TRBV19 and TRBJ2-1; 7 nucleotides agree with TRBD2. Germline V CDR1 and CDR2: LNHDA, SQIVND (reference sequence). With 5 bases clipped from V and 0 bases from J, the junction kept 7 bases outside the gene matches. This CDR3 is built from 16 residues. CDR3 sequence (DNA): TGTGCCAGTAGTGCTCAGCGGGGAAGCTCCTACAATGAGCAGTTCTTC. Translated: CASSAQRGSSYNEQFF.

The rearrangement links TRBV12-3 or TRBV12-4 to TRBJ2-5, with TRBD1 as a possible D gene (5 bases). CDR3 length: 13 residues. V was pared by 5 bases and J by 2 bases, with 9 bases between. In nucleotides, the CDR3 is TGTGCCAGCAGTCGACAGACTCAAGAGACCCAGTACTTC. This sequence encodes CASSRQTQETQYF.

V is TRBV11-2 and J is TRBJ2-4; the match to TRBD1 covers 10 bases. Germline trimming cut 4 bases from V and 4 bases from J; bases unmatched to any gene: 10. The CDR3 has 17 residues. The germline CDR1 and CDR2 sequences are SGHAT and FQNNGV. In nucleotides, the CDR3 is TGTGCCAGCAGCTCCCCACCCGGGACAGGGGAAAAAAACATTCAGTACTTC. It specifies CASSSPPGTGEKNIQYF.

DNA for the CDR3: TGTGCCAGCAGGGTACAGCCCATGAACACTGAAGCTTTCTTT. Translating it yields CASRVQPMNTEAFF. The chain uses TRBV2 and TRBJ1-1; D gene uncertain. The V end lost 6 bases, the J end lost 0 bases, and 11 bases lay between the germline ends. The CDR3 sequence is 14 residues long. Germline-derived CDR1 and CDR2 are SNHLY and FYNNEI.

The genes are TRBV29-1 and TRBJ2-1; D might be TRBD2 (6 bases). Germline V gene data show CDR1 as SQVTM and CDR2 as ANQGSEA. The CDR3 sequence is 12 residues long. Trimming stripped 5 bases from V and 4 bases from J, with 9 bases between. CDR3 in amino acids: CSVSGGYNEQFF. Written as DNA, the CDR3 is TGCAGCGTTTCAGGAGGGTACAATGAGCAGTTCTTC.

This clone has more than one count but fewer than ten. CDR3 nucleotides: TGCGCCAGCAGCTTGCCGGGTCTGACAGATACGCAGTATTTT. This translates into CASSLPGLTDTQYF. The chain is built from TRBV5-1 and TRBJ2-3; D is unresolved. CDR1 and CDR2 (germline): SGHRS, YFSETQ. The CDR3 spans 14 residues. The germline V and J ends were trimmed by 1 base and 3 bases, with 9 bases remaining between them.

V usage is TRBV19 and J usage is TRBJ2-1, with TRBD2 matching 9 bases. V was pared by 2 bases and J by 3 bases, with 5 bases of the junction left unmatched. This CDR3 contains 16 residues. Germline CDR1 reads LNHDA; CDR2 reads SQIVND (reference sequence). The CDR3 is CASSIRLAEGYNEQFF. Written as DNA, the CDR3 is TGTGCCAGTAGTATACGACTAGCGGAGGGCTACAATGAGCAGTTCTTC.

This clone appeared once. V usage is TRBV5-6 and J usage is TRBJ2-5; a possible D gene is TRBD1 (5 bases). The CDR3 runs 16 residues. Germline CDR1 is SGHDT and CDR2 is YYEEEE. Trimming pared 1 base from V and 4 bases from J, leaving 17 bases between. This CDR3 is CASSLSGPGPGETQYF. For the CDR3, the DNA is TGTGCCAGCAGCTTGTCGGGCCCAGGGCCGGGAGAGACCCAGTACTTC. Drawing the rest from reference TRBV5-6 and TRBJ2-5, the complete variable domain is DAGVTQSPTHLIKTRGQQVTLRCSPKSGHDTVSWYQQALGQGPQFIFQYYEEEERQRGNFPDRFSGHQFPNYSSELNVNALLLGDSALYLCASSLSGPGPGETQYFGPGTRLLVL.

The chain employs TRBV13 and TRBJ1-1; possible D gene TRBD1, 5 bases. The V end lost 3 bases, the J end lost 1 base, and 15 bases lay between the germline ends. Germline lookup yields CDR1 PRHDT and CDR2 FYEKMQ (reference sequence). The CDR3 runs 16 residues. The CDR3 DNA reads TGTGCCAGCAGCTTTTTCGGGGGAAAGGGGAACACTGAAGCTTTCTTT. Translating it yields CASSFFGGKGNTEAFF.

The rearrangement links TRBV6-5 to TRBJ2-3; TRBD2 agrees at 9 bases. Germline values: CDR1 MNHEY, CDR2 SVGAGI. With 0 bases clipped from V and 14 bases from J, the junction kept 15 bases outside the gene matches. This CDR3 has 16 amino acids. The CDR3 bases are TGTGCCAGCAGTTACTCGATAGTCCCGGCGGGAGGGCCAAGGTATTTT. Protein sequence: CASSYSIVPAGGPRYF.

This chain connects TRBV4-3 to TRBJ1-1; D unresolved. Germline V gene sequence: CDR1 LGHNA, CDR2 YSLEER. V lost 0 bases to trimming and J lost 3 bases, with 14 bases between them. CDR3 length: 16 residues. CDR3 protein: CASSQDLEAVHTEAFF. Written as DNA, the CDR3 is TGCGCCAGCAGCCAAGACCTCGAGGCAGTCCACACTGAAGCTTTCTTT.

The gene calls are TRBV7-2 and TRBJ2-7, with 10 nucleotides matching TRBD2. This CDR3 has 17 amino acids. The V gene end was trimmed by 5 bases and the J gene end by 4 bases; junction bases not matched to a gene: 14. Germline V CDR1 and CDR2: SGHTA, FQGNSA. CDR3 bases: TGTGCCAGCAGCCCCCCGGCCCTAGCGGGAGCGGAGTACGAGCAGTACTTC. It encodes CASSPPALAGAEYEQYF. The full variable domain, with the rest looked up from reference TRBV7-2 and TRBJ2-7, is GAGVSQSPSNKVTEKGKDVELRCDPISGHTALYWYRQSLGQGLEFLIYFQGNSAPDKSGLPSDRFSAERTGGSVSTLTIQRTQQEDSAVYLCASSPPALAGAEYEQYFGPGTRLTVT.

This clone was seen a single time. J is TRBJ2-7 and V is TRBV4-3, with 10 bases fitting TRBD2. The junction had 9 bases not matched to a gene; V was cut back by 2 bases and J by 5 bases. This CDR3 is 16 amino acids long. CDR1 is LGHNA and CDR2 is YSLEER in the germline V gene. The CDR3 nucleotides read TGCGCCAGCAGCCAAATCTCCGGGACTAGCGCGGACGAGCAGTACTTC. This translates into CASSQISGTSADEQYF.

Ten or more counts support this clone. This chain joins TRBV5-6 and TRBJ2-6; TRBD1 matches at 11 bases. This CDR3 has 19 amino acids. V lost 4 bases to trimming and J lost 2 bases; unmatched junction nucleotides: 11. Per the germline V gene, CDR1 is SGHDT and CDR2 is YYEEEE. This CDR3 reads CASSPGQGAIGAGANVLTF. CDR3 nucleotides: TGTGCCAGCAGCCCCGGACAGGGGGCGATTGGGGCTGGGGCCAACGTCCTGACTTTC. The whole variable domain, filled in from reference TRBV5-6 and TRBJ2-6, reads DAGVTQSPTHLIKTRGQQVTLRCSPKSGHDTVSWYQQALGQGPQFIFQYYEEEERQRGNFPDRFSGHQFPNYSSELNVNALLLGDSALYLCASSPGQGAIGAGANVLTFGAGSRLTVL.